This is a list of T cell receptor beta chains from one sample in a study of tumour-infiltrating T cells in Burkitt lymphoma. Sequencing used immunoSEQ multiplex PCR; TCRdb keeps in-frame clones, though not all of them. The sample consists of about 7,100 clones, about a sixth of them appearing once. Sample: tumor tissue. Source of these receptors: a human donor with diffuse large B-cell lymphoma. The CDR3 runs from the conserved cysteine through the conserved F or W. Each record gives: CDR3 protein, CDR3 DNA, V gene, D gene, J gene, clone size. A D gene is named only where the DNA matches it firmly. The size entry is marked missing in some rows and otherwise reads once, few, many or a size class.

CDR3aa: CASSDWVTSSTGELFF; CDR3nt: TGTGCCAGCAGTGATTGGGTGACTAGCTCCACCGGGGAGCTGTTTTTT; v_gene: TRBV9; d_gene: TRBD2; j_gene: TRBJ2-2; abundance: .
CDR3aa: CASSYSKGAGDTQYF; CDR3nt: TGTGCCAGCAGTTACTCGAAGGGGGCAGGAGATACGCAGTATTTT; v_gene: TRBV6-5; d_gene: TRBD1; j_gene: TRBJ2-3; abundance: .
CDR3aa: CAISVGDRGSSEQYF; CDR3nt: TGTGCCATCAGTGTCGGCGACAGGGGGTCCTCCGAGCAGTACTTC; v_gene: TRBV10-3; d_gene: TRBD1; j_gene: TRBJ2-7; abundance: .
CDR3aa: CASMAGSDFGYTF; CDR3nt: TGTGCCAGCATGGCGGGGTCCGACTTCGGTTACACCTTC; v_gene: TRBV27; d_gene: .; j_gene: TRBJ1-2; abundance: .
CDR3aa: CASSPQGTEQFF; CDR3nt: TGTGCCAGCAGTCCCCAGGGCACTGAGCAGTTCTTC; v_gene: TRBV2; d_gene: .; j_gene: TRBJ2-1; abundance: few
CDR3aa: CASSLAGSQVETQYF; CDR3nt: TGTGCCAGCAGCTTAGCGGGCAGCCAGGTAGAGACCCAGTACTTC; v_gene: TRBV7-9; d_gene: .; j_gene: TRBJ2-5; abundance: few
CDR3aa: CASSIDLPGISGIDTQYF; CDR3nt: TGTGCTAGTAGTATAGATCTACCAGGGATTTCAGGAATAGATACGCAGTATTTT; v_gene: TRBV19; d_gene: .; j_gene: TRBJ2-3; abundance: .
CDR3aa: CAWSVATMAQYF; CDR3nt: TGTGCCTGGAGTGTAGCCACTATGGCCCAGTACTTC; v_gene: TRBV30; d_gene: .; j_gene: TRBJ2-5; abundance: medium-sized
CDR3aa: CASSAGANTEAFF; CDR3nt: TGTGCCAGCAGTGCAGGGGCGAACACTGAAGCTTTCTTT; v_gene: TRBV9; d_gene: .; j_gene: TRBJ1-1; abundance: few
CDR3aa: CASSTGGQSRYGYTF; CDR3nt: TGTGCCAGCAGCACTGGGGGACAGAGTCGCTATGGCTACACCTTC; v_gene: TRBV13; d_gene: TRBD1; j_gene: TRBJ1-2; abundance: few
CDR3aa: CASSPIRGEQYF; CDR3nt: TGTGCCAGCTCACCGATAAGGGGGGAGCAGTACTTC; v_gene: TRBV18; d_gene: .; j_gene: TRBJ2-7; abundance: few
CDR3aa: CASSPLSAGGLRLFF; CDR3nt: TGTGCCAGCAGTCCCCTTTCGGCGGGAGGCCTCAGGTTGTTTTTT; v_gene: TRBV28; d_gene: TRBD2; j_gene: TRBJ2-2; abundance: few
CDR3aa: CASSQVGTDTQYF; CDR3nt: TGCGCCAGCAGCCAAGTAGGGACAGATACGCAGTATTTT; v_gene: TRBV4-3; d_gene: .; j_gene: TRBJ2-3; abundance: .
CDR3aa: CSVDDRTGYTGELFF; CDR3nt: TGCAGCGTTGATGACCGGACAGGGTACACCGGGGAGCTGTTTTTT; v_gene: TRBV29-1; d_gene: TRBD1; j_gene: TRBJ2-2; abundance: few
CDR3aa: CASSESRAAHSYNEQFF; CDR3nt: TGCGCCAGCAGTGAGTCGAGAGCGGCCCACTCCTACAATGAGCAGTTCTTC; v_gene: TRBV10-1; d_gene: .; j_gene: TRBJ2-1; abundance: .
CDR3aa: CASSYSGGGYEQYF; CDR3nt: TGTGCCAGCAGTTACTCTGGCGGGGGCTACGAGCAGTACTTC; v_gene: TRBV6-5; d_gene: TRBD2; j_gene: TRBJ2-7; abundance: few
CDR3aa: CSVDVRDRNTIYF; CDR3nt: TGCAGCGTTGATGTCAGGGATCGCAACACCATATATTTT; v_gene: TRBV29-1; d_gene: .; j_gene: TRBJ1-3; abundance: .
CDR3aa: CASSNIYEQYF; CDR3nt: TGTGCCAGCAGCAACATCTACGAGCAGTACTTC; v_gene: TRBV7-8; d_gene: .; j_gene: TRBJ2-7; abundance: .
CDR3aa: CASSLEAGGHGELFF; CDR3nt: TGTGCCAGCAGCTTAGAGGCAGGGGGTCACGGGGAGCTGTTTTTT; v_gene: TRBV7-9; d_gene: TRBD1; j_gene: TRBJ2-2; abundance: few
CDR3aa: CASSLLRAEAFF; CDR3nt: TGTGCCAGCAGCTTGTTAAGGGCTGAAGCTTTCTTT; v_gene: TRBV11-2; d_gene: .; j_gene: TRBJ1-1; abundance: .
CDR3aa: CASSLYRAGNEKLFF; CDR3nt: TGTGCCAGCAGTCTATACAGGGCGGGTAATGAAAAACTGTTTTTT; v_gene: TRBV2; d_gene: .; j_gene: TRBJ1-4; abundance: few
CDR3aa: CASSAFSGTQETQYF; CDR3nt: TGTGCCAGCAGTGCGTTTAGCGGGACCCAAGAGACCCAGTACTTC; v_gene: TRBV2; d_gene: TRBD2; j_gene: TRBJ2-5; abundance: .
CDR3aa: CASSITLVGGAKNIQYF; CDR3nt: TGTGCCAGTAGTATAACTCTAGTCGGCGGGGCCAAAAACATTCAGTACTTC; v_gene: TRBV19; d_gene: .; j_gene: TRBJ2-4; abundance: .
CDR3aa: CATSGQTNTGELFF; CDR3nt: TGTGCCACATCTGGACAGACGAACACCGGGGAGCTGTTTTTT; v_gene: TRBV27; d_gene: .; j_gene: TRBJ2-2; abundance: .
CDR3aa: CASEKDGSSTDTQYF; CDR3nt: TGTGCTAGTGAAAAGGACGGATCTAGCACAGATACGCAGTATTTT; v_gene: TRBV12-5; d_gene: .; j_gene: TRBJ2-3; abundance: .
CDR3aa: CASESQKNIQYF; CDR3nt: TGTGCCAGCGAGAGTCAGAAAAACATTCAGTACTTC; v_gene: TRBV7-9; d_gene: .; j_gene: TRBJ2-4; abundance: .
CDR3aa: CASSLRLAGPALYEQYF; CDR3nt: TGTGCCAGCAGTTTACGGCTAGCGGGACCAGCTCTCTACGAGCAGTACTTC; v_gene: TRBV28; d_gene: TRBD2; j_gene: TRBJ2-7; abundance: .
CDR3aa: CASSQDPLGRLAGGMNEQFF; CDR3nt: TGTGCCAGCAGCCAAGATCCGTTGGGTAGGCTAGCGGGAGGTATGAATGAGCAGTTCTTC; v_gene: TRBV14; d_gene: TRBD2; j_gene: TRBJ2-1; abundance: .
CDR3aa: CASSPQSWGNEQFF; CDR3nt: TGTGCCAGCAGCCCGCAATCCTGGGGCAATGAGCAGTTCTTC; v_gene: TRBV7-2; d_gene: .; j_gene: TRBJ2-1; abundance: few
CDR3aa: CASSPGVGPTDTQYF; CDR3nt: TGTGCCAGCTCACCAGGGGTTGGTCCCACAGATACGCAGTATTTT; v_gene: TRBV18; d_gene: .; j_gene: TRBJ2-3; abundance: few
CDR3aa: CASSIVRGHYEQYF; CDR3nt: TGTGCCAGTAGTATTGTCAGGGGACATTACGAGCAGTACTTC; v_gene: TRBV19; d_gene: .; j_gene: TRBJ2-7; abundance: .
CDR3aa: CASSLSGGALGYEQYF; CDR3nt: TGCGCCAGCAGCTTGTCGGGGGGGGCATTGGGCTACGAGCAGTACTTC; v_gene: TRBV5-1; d_gene: TRBD2; j_gene: TRBJ2-7; abundance: few
CDR3aa: CASSSERGRGEQYF; CDR3nt: TGTGCCAGCAGCTCAGAAAGGGGGCGCGGCGAGCAGTACTTC; v_gene: TRBV11-3; d_gene: TRBD1; j_gene: TRBJ2-7; abundance: few
CDR3aa: CASSEGESYEQYF; CDR3nt: TGTGCCAGCAGTGAAGGAGAAAGCTACGAGCAGTACTTC; v_gene: TRBV6-1; d_gene: .; j_gene: TRBJ2-7; abundance: .
CDR3aa: CSASSLAGVFF; CDR3nt: TGCAGTGCTAGTAGTTTAGCGGGAGTGTTCTTC; v_gene: TRBV20-1; d_gene: TRBD2; j_gene: TRBJ2-1; abundance: few
CDR3aa: CASSPSQGPTEAFF; CDR3nt: TGTGCCAGCTCACCAAGTCAGGGGCCAACTGAAGCTTTCTTT; v_gene: TRBV18; d_gene: .; j_gene: TRBJ1-1; abundance: .
CDR3aa: CASSLGTNSYEQYF; CDR3nt: TGTGCCAGTAGTCTAGGGACTAACTCCTACGAGCAGTACTTC; v_gene: TRBV19; d_gene: TRBD2; j_gene: TRBJ2-7; abundance: .